The 15 T cell receptor beta chains below were found in one sample sequenced in a study of T cells after yellow fever vaccination. MiXCR was run by TCRdb on the 5' RACE reads, yielding one entry per CDR3 protein. The data show approximately 260,000 distinct CDR3 sequences, around 13% seen once. The sample consisted of CD4+ T cells sorted from PBMCs, taken 45 days after the yellow fever booster vaccination. The receptors were gathered from a man younger than 40 who received the YFV17D yellow fever vaccine.

This clonotype was detected a few times. J is TRBJ2-3 and V is TRBV5-5, with D maybe TRBD2 (6 bases). Per the germline V gene, CDR1 is SGHKS and CDR2 is YYEKEE (reference sequence). V shed 5 bases and J shed 4 bases, with 11 bases lying between them. This CDR3 region has 13 residues. CDR3 in amino acids: CASRSAGADTQYF. CDR3 nucleotide sequence: TGTGCCAGCAGGTCAGCGGGCGCAGATACGCAGTATTTT.

This clonotype has a handful of counts. V is TRBV12-3 or TRBV12-4 and J is TRBJ1-1; 7 nucleotides align to TRBD1. After removal of 3 bases from V and 5 bases from J, the junction contained 6 bases not matched to a gene. This CDR3 is built from 14 residues. The CDR3: CASSFIDRATEAFF. For the CDR3, the DNA is TGTGCCAGCAGTTTCATTGACAGGGCTACTGAAGCTTTCTTT.

The CDR3 DNA sequence: TGCAGTGCAAGGGCCCGCGGGGATGAAAAACTGTTTTTT. Its protein product is CSARARGDEKLFF. The chain recombines TRBV20-1 with TRBJ1-4; no clear D. V was cut by 6 bases and J by 6 bases, with 14 bases left in between. The CDR3 length is 13 residues. CDR1 is DFQATT and CDR2 is SNEGSKA in the germline V gene (reference sequence).

The chain is built from TRBV3-1 and TRBJ2-1; D might be TRBD1 or TRBD2, each matching 7 bases. V was cut by 1 base and J by 3 bases, with 10 bases left in between. The CDR3 runs to 15 residues. Per germline, CDR1 LGHDT and CDR2 YNNKEL (reference sequence). CDR3 bases: TGTGCCAGCAGCCAAGGCAGGGGGGGCTACAATGAGCAGTTCTTC. It translates to CASSQGRGGYNEQFF.

A word on this clonotype: The germline gene is not matched at one end of the junction; a read error may be the cause. The V call is TRBV24-1, the J call TRBJ1-5; no clear D gene. In germline, CDR1 is KGHDR, CDR2 SFDVKD. The CDR3 sequence is 13 residues long. In DNA, the CDR3 is TGTGCCACCAGTGATCAGACCAATCAGCCCCAGAATTTT. This codes for CATSDQTNQPQNF.

This clonotype appeared many times. The chain couples TRBV12-3 or TRBV12-4 to TRBJ1-1; 11 nucleotides agree with TRBD1. The CDR3 spans 15 residues. With V trimmed by 1 base and J by 4 bases, 2 bases remained unmatched. The CDR3 protein is CASSLGGTGGTEAFF. The CDR3 DNA follows: TGTGCCAGCAGTTTAGGCGGGACAGGGGGCACTGAAGCTTTCTTT.

This clonotype was counted only a few times. The DNA for the CDR3 is TGTGCCACCAGTATTCCCGGTAAGGGAAGCTCCTACAATGAGCAGTTCTTC. It translates to CATSIPGKGSSYNEQFF. The chain has TRBV24-1 and TRBJ2-1; D gene uncertain. Germline loops: CDR1 KGHDR, CDR2 SFDVKD. The CDR3 length is 17 residues. V was trimmed by 6 bases and J by 0 bases, leaving 17 bases between them.

This clonotype showed up just a few times. The chain uses TRBV14 and TRBJ2-5, with D perhaps TRBD1 or TRBD2 (5 bases each). Trimming cost V 1 base and J 7 bases, with 16 bases left between them. The CDR3 totals 15 residues. From germline, CDR1 is SGHDN and CDR2 FVKESK. CDR3 DNA: TGTGCCAGCAGCCAAGGGGACCACTGGTATGGGACCCAGTACTTC. This gives the protein CASSQGDHWYGTQYF.

The chain uses TRBV20-1 and TRBJ1-2; D perhaps matches TRBD1 (5 bases). The germline CDR1 and CDR2 sequences are DFQATT and SNEGSKA (reference sequence). This CDR3 spans 14 amino acids. V lost 4 bases to trimming and J lost 0 bases, with 12 bases between them. In DNA form, the CDR3 reads TGCAGTGCTACGAACAGGAAACCTAACTATGGCTACACCTTC. It translates to CSATNRKPNYGYTF.

This clonotype was counted between two and nine times. V is TRBV20-1 and J is TRBJ2-7, with a tentative D call TRBD2 (6 bases). The CDR3 is 15 residues long. Germline V CDR1 and CDR2: DFQATT, SNEGSKA (reference sequence). The V and J ends lost 4 bases and 5 bases respectively, with 21 bases between them. DNA for the CDR3: TGCAGTGCTACTCCCTCCGGGGCGGGACTGAACGAGCAGTACTTC. Translation gives CSATPSGAGLNEQYF.

This clonotype was counted a few times. This rearrangement joins TRBV5-1 to TRBJ1-2; no clear D. Trimming pared 4 bases from V and 3 bases from J, leaving 10 bases between. The CDR3 runs 13 residues. Germline V gives CDR1 SGHRS, CDR2 YFSETQ. The CDR3 loop reads CASSPTSDYGYTF. CDR3 in DNA: TGCGCCAGCAGCCCCACTTCGGACTATGGCTACACCTTC.

The chain combines TRBV10-3 with TRBJ2-5; no clear D gene. This CDR3 has 13 amino acids. The ends were cut back, 10 bases at V and 1 base at J, with 13 bases in the middle. CDR1 is ENHRY and CDR2 is SYGVKD in the germline V gene. The CDR3 sequence: CATTHSSQETQYF. Here the CDR3 DNA reads TGTGCCACCACCCATAGCAGCCAAGAGACCCAGTACTTC.

The V gene is TRBV6-5, the J gene TRBJ1-2; TRBD1 matches 9 bases. CDR1 and CDR2 (germline): MNHEY, SVGAGI. The ends lost 2 bases at V and 4 bases at J; junction bases unmatched: 5. The CDR3 totals 15 residues. CDR3 bases: TGTGCCAGCAGTTACGCCGGGACAGGGAGCTATGGCTACACCTTC. It codes for CASSYAGTGSYGYTF.

This clonotype was detected only a few times. This chain uses TRBV24-1 with TRBJ2-5; TRBD1 matches 8 bases. V lost 4 bases to trimming and J lost 5 bases; unmatched junction nucleotides: 2. The germline CDR1 and CDR2 sequences are KGHDR and SFDVKD. This CDR3 region has 13 residues. For the CDR3, the DNA is TGTGCCACCAGTGAGGGACAGGCGGAGACCCAGTACTTC. This gives the protein CATSEGQAETQYF.

The chain uses TRBV5-1 and TRBJ2-2; the match to TRBD2 covers 7 bases. After removal of 3 bases from V and 1 base from J, the junction contained 9 bases not matched to a gene. From germline, CDR1 is SGHRS and CDR2 YFSETQ. This CDR3 has 17 amino acids. This CDR3 is CASSSGTPSGNTGELFF. The CDR3 region has the DNA TGCGCCAGCAGCTCCGGGACGCCTAGCGGGAACACCGGGGAGCTGTTTTTT.